What follows describes a single T cell receptor (beta chain). These data originate in a study of blood T cell repertoires in COVID-19. At the level of the study: The United States, Italy and Spain provided the acute and convalescent COVID-19 samples. Nucleic acid was either cDNA or gDNA, and it came from T cells, B-cell-depleted T cells, or PBMCs.

Germline CDR1 is SGHNT and CDR2 is YENEEA. Germline trimming cut 6 bases from V and 5 bases from J; bases unmatched to any gene: 4. This CDR3 is built from 14 residues. Per the authors' pipeline: Estimates of nucleated cell counts were drawn from the amplification of reference gene primers. Generated by immunoSEQ multiplex PCR, the TCRdb table keeps only in-frame clones and is missing some. V, J and clone size derive from that table, while D and trimming were established from the DNA sequence. The data hold under 200,000 clones, with 70% to 90% observed a single time. Sequenced input: peripheral blood. The chain has TRBV11-3 and TRBJ2-2; 9 bases are a match to TRBD1. The TCR comes from a woman of 80 years or more with acute or convalescent COVID-19. This chain's CDR3 is CASSYDRGTGELFF. The CDR3 coding sequence is TGTGCCAGCAGTTATGACAGGGGGACCGGGGAGCTGTTTTTT.